The clone carrying this TCR beta chain has at least ten counts. Its specificity is unknown. As to time point: technical triplicate 3. The cells used in sorted libraries, CD4+ or CD8+ T cells, numbered some 1 million. 5'RACE with 10-nucleotide random UMIs generated the cDNA. Via MiXCR, TCRdb re-called the 5' RACE reads, giving one row per CDR3 protein. Here the sample spans some 30,000 distinct CDR3 sequences, about a sixth being singletons. The length of the CDR3 is 12 residues. Trimming left V 2 bases short and J 5 bases short, with 6 bases between. CDR1 is SGHDT and CDR2 is YYEEEE in the germline V gene. The sample originates from a study of neurological immune-mediated disorders. Whole-study findings and limits: Private repertoires in all groups were suggested, as expanded clones shared no CDR3 amino acid sequences across subjects.

Sequenced material: CD4+ T cells from blood. This chain connects TRBV5-6 to TRBJ2-3; no reliable D call. This receptor was obtained from a female donor with HTLV-1-associated myelopathy (HAM/TSP). The DNA for the CDR3 is TGTGCCAGCAGCTTTGCCAGAGATACGCAGTATTTT. Translating gives CASSFARDTQYF.